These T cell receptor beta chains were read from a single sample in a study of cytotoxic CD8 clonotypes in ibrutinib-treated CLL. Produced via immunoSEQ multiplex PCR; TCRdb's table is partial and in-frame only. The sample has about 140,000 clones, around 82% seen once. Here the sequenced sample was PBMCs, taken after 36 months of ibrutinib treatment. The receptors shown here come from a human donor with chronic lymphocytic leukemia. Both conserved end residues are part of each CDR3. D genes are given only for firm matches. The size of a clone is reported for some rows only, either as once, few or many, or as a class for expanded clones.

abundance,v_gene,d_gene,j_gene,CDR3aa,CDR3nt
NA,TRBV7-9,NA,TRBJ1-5,CASSSPGGGNQPQHF,TGTGCCAGCAGCTCCCCAGGAGGAGGAAATCAGCCCCAGCATTTT
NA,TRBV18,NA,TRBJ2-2,CASSPRNTGELFF,TGTGCCAGCTCACCCCGAAACACCGGGGAGCTGTTTTTT
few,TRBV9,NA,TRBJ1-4,CASSVQDSVFPNEKLFF,TGTGCCAGCAGCGTTCAGGACTCGGTTTTTCCCAATGAAAAACTGTTTTTT
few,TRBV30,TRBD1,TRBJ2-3,CAWSLGQGVTDTQYF,TGTGCCTGGAGTTTGGGACAGGGGGTCACAGATACGCAGTATTTT
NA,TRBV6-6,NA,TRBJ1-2,CASSLGAGFNYGYTF,TGTGCCAGCTCCTTAGGGGCGGGATTTAACTATGGCTACACCTTC
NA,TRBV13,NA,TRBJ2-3,CASSLGDSVSDTQYF,TGTGCCAGCAGCTTAGGGGACAGCGTATCAGATACGCAGTATTTT
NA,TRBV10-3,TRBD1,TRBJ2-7,CAISEGTGVGYEQYF,TGTGCCATCAGTGAGGGGACAGGGGTGGGGTACGAGCAGTACTTC
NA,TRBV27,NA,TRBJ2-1,CASSLQGRVVNEQFF,TGTGCCAGCAGTCTACAGGGCAGGGTTGTCAATGAGCAGTTCTTC
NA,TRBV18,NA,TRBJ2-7,CASSPFFSGISYEQYF,TGTGCCAGCTCACCATTCTTCAGCGGTATATCCTACGAGCAGTACTTC
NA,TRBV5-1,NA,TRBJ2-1,CASSFQGPYNEQFF,TGCGCCAGCAGCTTCCAGGGTCCTTACAATGAGCAGTTCTTC
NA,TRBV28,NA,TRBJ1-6,CASSPRQISPLHF,TGTGCCAGCAGTCCACGACAGATTTCACCCCTCCACTTT
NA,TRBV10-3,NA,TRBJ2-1,CASSRLGLSNEQFF,TGTGCCAGCAGCCGATTGGGGCTCTCCAATGAGCAGTTCTTC
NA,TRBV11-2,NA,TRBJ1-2,CASSSSRVSRDYGYTF,TGTGCCAGCAGCTCCAGTAGGGTATCGAGGGACTATGGCTACACCTTC
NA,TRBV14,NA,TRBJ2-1,CASSQTTGGEQFF,TGTGCCAGCAGCCAAACTACAGGTGGTGAGCAGTTCTTC
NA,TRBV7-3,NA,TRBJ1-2,CASSLTNGGGYTF,TGTGCCAGCAGCTTAACGAACGGGGGTGGCTACACCTTC
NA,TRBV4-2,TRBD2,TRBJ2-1,CASSRPGLAPSEQFF,TGTGCCAGCAGCCGACCCGGACTAGCTCCCAGCGAGCAGTTCTTC
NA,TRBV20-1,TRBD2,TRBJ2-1,CSALTSGPQFF,TGCAGTGCCTTGACTAGCGGTCCGCAGTTCTTC
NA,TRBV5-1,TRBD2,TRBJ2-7,CASSLGLAASYEQYF,TGCGCCAGCAGCTTGGGACTAGCAGCCTCCTACGAGCAGTACTTC
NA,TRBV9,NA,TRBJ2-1,CASSHKTDFQGAYNEQFF,TGTGCCAGCAGCCATAAAACGGACTTTCAAGGAGCCTACAATGAGCAGTTCTTC
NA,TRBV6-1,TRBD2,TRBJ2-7,CASSVLAGTPLEQYF,TGTGCCAGCAGTGTATTAGCGGGGACTCCCCTTGAGCAGTACTTC
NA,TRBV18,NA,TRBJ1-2,CASSPPGYGYTF,TGTGCCAGCTCACCCCCCGGCTATGGCTACACCTTC
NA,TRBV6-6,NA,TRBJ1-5,CASSPTLEWYGQPQHF,TGTGCCAGCAGCCCTACCCTTGAGTGGTACGGGCAGCCCCAGCATTTT
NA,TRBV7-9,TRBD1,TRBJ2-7,CASSRYRGLSSYEQYF,TGTGCCAGCAGCCGATACAGGGGCCTTAGCTCCTACGAGCAGTACTTC
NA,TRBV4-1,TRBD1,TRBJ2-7,CASSRESGTGAYEQYF,TGCGCCAGCAGCCGAGAATCCGGGACAGGTGCCTACGAGCAGTACTTC
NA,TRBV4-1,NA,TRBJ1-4,CASSQATVKNEKLFF,TGCGCCAGCAGCCAAGCGACAGTAAAAAATGAAAAACTGTTTTTT
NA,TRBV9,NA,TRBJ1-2,CASSVLGEGSYGYTF,TGTGCCAGCAGCGTATTAGGGGAGGGCTCTTATGGCTACACCTTC
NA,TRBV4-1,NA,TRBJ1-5,CASGGSNQPQHF,TGCGCCAGCGGGGGTAGCAATCAGCCCCAGCATTTT
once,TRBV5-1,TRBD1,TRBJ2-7,CASSWDSPLGEQYF,TGCGCCAGCAGCTGGGACAGTCCTTTGGGCGAGCAGTACTTC
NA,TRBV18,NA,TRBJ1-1,CASSLSRGLNTEAFF,TGTGCCAGCTCGCTATCGAGGGGTTTGAACACTGAAGCTTTCTTT
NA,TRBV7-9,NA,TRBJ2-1,CASSLAAENEQFF,TGTGCCAGCAGCTTAGCGGCGGAGAATGAGCAGTTCTTC
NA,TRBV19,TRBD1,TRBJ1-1,CASSRQGTNTEAFF,TGTGCCAGTAGCAGACAGGGAACGAACACTGAAGCTTTCTTT
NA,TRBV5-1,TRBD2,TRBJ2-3,CASSTIPGLAGGMDTQYF,TGCGCCAGCAGCACGATCCCGGGACTAGCGGGGGGTATGGATACGCAGTATTTT
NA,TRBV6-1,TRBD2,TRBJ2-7,CASRTLAGKQYF,TGTGCCAGCAGGACACTAGCGGGGAAGCAGTACTTC
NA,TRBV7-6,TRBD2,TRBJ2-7,CASSLSGNNYEQYF,TGTGCCAGCAGCTTGAGCGGGAACAACTACGAGCAGTACTTC
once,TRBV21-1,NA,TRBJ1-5,CASSRDRLQSSNQPQHF,TGTGCCAGCAGCCGGGACAGGTTACAGTCCAGCAATCAGCCCCAGCATTTT
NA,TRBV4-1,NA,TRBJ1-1,CASSPGPSAGANTEAFF,TGCGCCAGCAGCCCCGGCCCCTCCGCGGGAGCGAACACTGAAGCTTTCTTT
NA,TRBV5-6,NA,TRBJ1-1,CASSGGRVTEAFF,TGTGCCAGCAGCGGGGGAAGGGTCACTGAAGCTTTCTTT
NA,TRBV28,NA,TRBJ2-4,CASSLEGWNIQYF,TGTGCCAGCAGTTTGGAGGGGTGGAACATTCAGTACTTC
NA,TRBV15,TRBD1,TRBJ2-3,CATSVQGSGTDTQYF,TGTGCCACCAGCGTACAGGGGTCGGGGACAGATACGCAGTATTTT
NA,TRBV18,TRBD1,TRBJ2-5,CASSPRQGAGETQYF,TGTGCCAGCTCACCCAGACAGGGGGCAGGGGAGACCCAGTACTTC
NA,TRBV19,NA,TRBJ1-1,CASSIGPGANTEAFF,TGTGCCAGTAGTATAGGCCCGGGGGCCAACACTGAAGCTTTCTTT
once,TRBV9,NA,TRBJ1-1,CASSVGGSQSEAFF,TGTGCCAGCAGCGTAGGCGGCTCACAGTCTGAAGCTTTCTTT
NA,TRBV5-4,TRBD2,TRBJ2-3,CAGSGGPHTDTQYF,TGTGCCGGTAGCGGGGGGCCCCACACAGATACGCAGTATTTT
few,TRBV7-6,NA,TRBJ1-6,CASSLATGSPGSPLHF,TGTGCCAGCAGCTTAGCTACAGGATCCCCAGGCTCACCCCTCCACTTT
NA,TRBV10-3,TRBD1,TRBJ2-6,CAISNSPGRQGAPGANVLTF,TGTGCCATCAGTAATTCCCCCGGGAGACAGGGGGCCCCTGGGGCCAACGTCCTGACTTTC
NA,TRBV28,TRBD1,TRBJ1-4,CASTRQGREKLFF,TGTGCCAGCACCAGACAGGGTCGGGAAAAACTGTTTTTT
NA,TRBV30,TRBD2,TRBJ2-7,CAWSVSSGSSYEQYF,TGTGCCTGGAGTGTGAGTAGCGGGAGCTCCTACGAGCAGTACTTC